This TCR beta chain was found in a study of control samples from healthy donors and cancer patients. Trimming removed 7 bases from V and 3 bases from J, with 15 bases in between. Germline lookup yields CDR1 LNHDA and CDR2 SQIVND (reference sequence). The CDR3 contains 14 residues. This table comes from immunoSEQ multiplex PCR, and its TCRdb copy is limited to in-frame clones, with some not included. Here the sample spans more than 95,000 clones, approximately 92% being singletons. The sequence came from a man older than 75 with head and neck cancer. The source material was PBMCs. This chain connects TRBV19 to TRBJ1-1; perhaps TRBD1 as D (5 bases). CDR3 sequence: CASKLRQYHTEAFF. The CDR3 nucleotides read TGTGCCAGTAAGCTCCGACAGTACCACACTGAAGCTTTCTTT.